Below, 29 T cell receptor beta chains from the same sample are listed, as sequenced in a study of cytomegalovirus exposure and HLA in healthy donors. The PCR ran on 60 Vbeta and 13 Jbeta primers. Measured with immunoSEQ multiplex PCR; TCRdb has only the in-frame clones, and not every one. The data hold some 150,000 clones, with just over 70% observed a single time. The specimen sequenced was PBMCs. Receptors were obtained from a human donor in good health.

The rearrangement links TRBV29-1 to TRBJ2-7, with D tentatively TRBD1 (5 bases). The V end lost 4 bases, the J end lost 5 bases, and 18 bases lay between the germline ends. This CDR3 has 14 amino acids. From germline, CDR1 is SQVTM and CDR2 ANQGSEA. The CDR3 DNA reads TGCAGCGTTGCGCGGCTTCAGGGATTACACGAGCAGTACTTC. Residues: CSVARLQGLHEQYF.

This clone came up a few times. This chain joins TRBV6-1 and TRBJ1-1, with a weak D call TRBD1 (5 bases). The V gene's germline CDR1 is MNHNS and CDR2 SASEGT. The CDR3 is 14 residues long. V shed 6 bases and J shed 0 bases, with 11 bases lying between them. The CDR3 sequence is CASRPGTVNTEAFF. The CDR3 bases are TGTGCCAGCAGACCCGGGACTGTGAACACTGAAGCTTTCTTT.

CDR3 amino acids: CASSLRRRGPLQAFF. CDR3 coding DNA: TGTGCCAGCAGCTTAAGGCGTAGGGGTCCGCTTCAAGCTTTCTTT. The V call is TRBV7-8, the J call TRBJ1-1; tentatively, D is TRBD1 (5 bases). The germline V gene has CDR1 SGHVS and CDR2 FQNEAQ. Trimming removed 2 bases at V and 9 bases at J, with 19 bases between. This CDR3 region has 15 residues.

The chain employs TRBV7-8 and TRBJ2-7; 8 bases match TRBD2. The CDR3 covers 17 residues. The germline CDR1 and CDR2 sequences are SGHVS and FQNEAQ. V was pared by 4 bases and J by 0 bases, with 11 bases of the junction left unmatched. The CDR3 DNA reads TGTGCCAGCAGCTCCTCGAATAGCGGGGCCCACTCCTACGAGCAGTACTTC. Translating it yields CASSSSNSGAHSYEQYF. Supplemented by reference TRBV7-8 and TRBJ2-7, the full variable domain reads GAGVSQSPRYKVAKRGQDVALRCDPISGHVSLFWYQQALGQGPEFLTYFQNEAQLDKSGLPSDRFFAERPEGSVSTLKIQRTQQEDSAVYLCASSSSNSGAHSYEQYFGPGTRLTVT.

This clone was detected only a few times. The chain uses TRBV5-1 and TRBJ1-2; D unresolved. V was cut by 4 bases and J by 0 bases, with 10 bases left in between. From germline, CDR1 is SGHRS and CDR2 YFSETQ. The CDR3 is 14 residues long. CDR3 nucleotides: TGCGCCAGCAGCCGGGATTCAACTAACTATGGCTACACCTTC. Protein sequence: CASSRDSTNYGYTF.

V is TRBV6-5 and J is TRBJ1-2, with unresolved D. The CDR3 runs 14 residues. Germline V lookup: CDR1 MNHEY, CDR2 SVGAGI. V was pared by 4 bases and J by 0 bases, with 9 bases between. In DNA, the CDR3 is TGTGCCAGCAGTTCCACAGCTTCTAACTATGGCTACACCTTC. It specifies CASSSTASNYGYTF.

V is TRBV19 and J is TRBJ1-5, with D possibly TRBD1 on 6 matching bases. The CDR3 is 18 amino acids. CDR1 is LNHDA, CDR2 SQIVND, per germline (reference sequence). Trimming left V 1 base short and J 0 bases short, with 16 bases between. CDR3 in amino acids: CASSIGNGGRYSNQPQHF. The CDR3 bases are TGTGCCAGTAGTATAGGAAATGGGGGCCGATATAGCAATCAGCCCCAGCATTTT.

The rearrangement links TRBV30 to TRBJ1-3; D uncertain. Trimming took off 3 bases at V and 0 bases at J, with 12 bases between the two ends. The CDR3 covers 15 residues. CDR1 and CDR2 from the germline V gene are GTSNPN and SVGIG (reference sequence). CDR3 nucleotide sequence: TGTGCCTGGAGACAGAGCCCGAGCTCTGGAAACACCATATATTTT. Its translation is CAWRQSPSSGNTIYF.

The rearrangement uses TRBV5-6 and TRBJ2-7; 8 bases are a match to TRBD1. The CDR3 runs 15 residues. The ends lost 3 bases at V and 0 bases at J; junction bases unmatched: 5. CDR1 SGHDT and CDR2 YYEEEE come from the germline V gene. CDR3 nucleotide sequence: TGTGCCAGCAGCTGGGGACAGGCATACTCCTACGAGCAGTACTTC. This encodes CASSWGQAYSYEQYF.

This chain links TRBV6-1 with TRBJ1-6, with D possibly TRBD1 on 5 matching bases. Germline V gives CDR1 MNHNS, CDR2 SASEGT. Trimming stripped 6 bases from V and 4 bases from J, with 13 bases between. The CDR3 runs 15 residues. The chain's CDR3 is CASRPLAGYNSPLHF. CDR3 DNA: TGTGCCAGCAGGCCGCTTGCAGGGTATAATTCACCCCTCCACTTT.

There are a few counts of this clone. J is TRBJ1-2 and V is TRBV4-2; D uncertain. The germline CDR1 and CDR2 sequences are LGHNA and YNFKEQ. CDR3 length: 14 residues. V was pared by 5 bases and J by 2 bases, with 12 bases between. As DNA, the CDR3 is TGTGCCAGCAGCTCACCGGGGAGCAACTATGGCTACACCTTC. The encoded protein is CASSSPGSNYGYTF.

CDR3 nucleotide sequence: TGTGCCAGCAGCTTGGCCGCCTCTAGCGGGGACAATGAGCAGTTCTTC. It translates to CASSLAASSGDNEQFF. V and J are TRBV5-6 and TRBJ2-1, with TRBD2 matching over 9 bases. This CDR3 is 16 amino acids long. Germline V gives CDR1 SGHDT, CDR2 YYEEEE. The V gene end was trimmed by 0 bases and the J gene end by 5 bases; junction bases not matched to a gene: 6.

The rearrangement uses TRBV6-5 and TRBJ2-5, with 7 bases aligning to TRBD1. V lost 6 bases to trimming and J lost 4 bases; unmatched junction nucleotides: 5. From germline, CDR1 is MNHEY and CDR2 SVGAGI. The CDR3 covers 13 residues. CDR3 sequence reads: CASRVTGLETQYF. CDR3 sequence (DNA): TGTGCCAGCAGAGTGACAGGGCTAGAGACCCAGTACTTC.

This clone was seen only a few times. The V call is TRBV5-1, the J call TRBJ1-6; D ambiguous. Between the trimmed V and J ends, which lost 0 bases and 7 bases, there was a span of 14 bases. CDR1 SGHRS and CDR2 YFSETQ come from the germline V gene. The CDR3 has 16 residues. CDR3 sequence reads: CASSLAADRGNSPLHF. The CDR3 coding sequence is TGCGCCAGCAGCTTGGCGGCAGATAGAGGCAATTCACCCCTCCACTTT.

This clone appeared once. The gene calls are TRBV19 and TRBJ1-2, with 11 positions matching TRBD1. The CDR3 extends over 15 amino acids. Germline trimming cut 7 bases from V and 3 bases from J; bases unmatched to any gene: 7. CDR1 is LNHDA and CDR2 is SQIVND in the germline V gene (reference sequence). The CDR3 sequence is CASTRTGGTDYGYTF. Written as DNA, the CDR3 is TGTGCCAGTACCCGGACAGGGGGCACCGACTATGGCTACACCTTC. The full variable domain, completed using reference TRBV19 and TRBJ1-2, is DGGITQSPKYLFRKEGQNVTLSCEQNLNHDAMYWYRQDPGQGLRLIYYSQIVNDFQKGDIAEGYSVSREKKESFPLTVTSAQKNPTAFYLCASTRTGGTDYGYTFGSGTRLTVV.

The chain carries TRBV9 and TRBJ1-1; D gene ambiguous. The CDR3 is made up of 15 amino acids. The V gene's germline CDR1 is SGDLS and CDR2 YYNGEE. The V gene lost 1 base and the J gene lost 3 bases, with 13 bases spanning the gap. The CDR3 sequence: CASSVFSDPDTEAFF. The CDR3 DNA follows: TGTGCCAGCAGCGTATTTTCCGATCCGGACACTGAAGCTTTCTTT.

CDR3 bases: TGTGCCAGCAGCATGCAGCTAGCGGGGGGCGCAGATACGCAGTATTTT. Translation: CASSMQLAGGADTQYF. The gene calls are TRBV7-6 and TRBJ2-3, with TRBD2 matching over 11 bases. The CDR3 spans 16 residues. Germline V gene lookup returns CDR1 SGHVS and CDR2 FNYEAQ. Trimming at V came to 5 bases and at J to 4 bases, leaving 8 bases not matched to a gene. Full variable domain (rest looked up from reference TRBV7-6 and TRBJ2-3): GAGVSQSPRYKVTKRGQDVALRCDPISGHVSLYWYRQALGQGPEFLTYFNYEAQQDKSGLPNDRFSAERPEGSISTLTIQRTEQRDSAMYRCASSMQLAGGADTQYFGPGTRLTVL.

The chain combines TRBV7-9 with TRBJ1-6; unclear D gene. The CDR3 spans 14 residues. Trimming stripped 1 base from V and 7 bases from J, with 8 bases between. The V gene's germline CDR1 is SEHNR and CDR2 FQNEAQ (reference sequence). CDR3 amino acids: CASSLVIGNSPLHF. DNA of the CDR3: TGTGCCAGCAGCTTAGTAATTGGCAATTCACCCCTCCACTTT. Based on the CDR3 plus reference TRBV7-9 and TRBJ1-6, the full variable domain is DTGVSQNPRHKITKRGQNVTFRCDPISEHNRLYWYRQTLGQGPEFLTYFQNEAQLEKSRLLSDRFSAERPKGSFSTLEIQRTEQGDSAMYLCASSLVIGNSPLHFGNGTRLTVT.

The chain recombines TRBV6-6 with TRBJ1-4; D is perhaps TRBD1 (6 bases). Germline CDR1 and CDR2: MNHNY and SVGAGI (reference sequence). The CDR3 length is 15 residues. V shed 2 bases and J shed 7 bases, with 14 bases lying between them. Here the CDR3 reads CASSYEGEVGEKLFF. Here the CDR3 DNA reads TGTGCCAGCAGTTACGAGGGGGAAGTTGGTGAAAAACTGTTTTTT.

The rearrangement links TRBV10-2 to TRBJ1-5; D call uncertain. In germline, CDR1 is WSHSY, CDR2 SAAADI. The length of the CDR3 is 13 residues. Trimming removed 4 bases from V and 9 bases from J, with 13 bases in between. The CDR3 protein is CASSGTVLGPQHF. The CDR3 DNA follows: TGCGCCAGCAGTGGCACGGTTCTCGGGCCCCAGCATTTT.

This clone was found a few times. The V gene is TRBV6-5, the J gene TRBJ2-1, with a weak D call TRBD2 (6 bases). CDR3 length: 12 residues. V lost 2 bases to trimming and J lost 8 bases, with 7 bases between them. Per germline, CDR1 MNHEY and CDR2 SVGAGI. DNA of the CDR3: TGTGCCAGCAGTTACACGGGGGATGAGCAGTTCTTC. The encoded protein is CASSYTGDEQFF.

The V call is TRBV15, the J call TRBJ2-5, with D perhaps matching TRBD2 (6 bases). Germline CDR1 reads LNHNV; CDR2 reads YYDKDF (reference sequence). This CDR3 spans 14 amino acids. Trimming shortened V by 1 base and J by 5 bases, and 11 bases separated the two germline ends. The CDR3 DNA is TGTGCCACCAGCAGAGCGAGACTAGAGGAGACCCAGTACTTC. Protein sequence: CATSRARLEETQYF.

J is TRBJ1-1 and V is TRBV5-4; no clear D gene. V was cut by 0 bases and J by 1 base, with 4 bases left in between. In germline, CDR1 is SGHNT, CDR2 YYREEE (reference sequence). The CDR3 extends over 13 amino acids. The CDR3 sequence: CASSLGGNTEAFF. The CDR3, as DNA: TGTGCCAGCAGCTTGGGCGGGAACACTGAAGCTTTCTTT.

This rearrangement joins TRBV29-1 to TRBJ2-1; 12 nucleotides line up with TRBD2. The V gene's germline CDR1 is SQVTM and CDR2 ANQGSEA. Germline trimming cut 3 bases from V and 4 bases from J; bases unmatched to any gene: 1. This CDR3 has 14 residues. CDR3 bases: TGCAGCGTTGAGGGGACTAGCGGGTACAATGAGCAGTTCTTC. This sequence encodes CSVEGTSGYNEQFF.

The CDR3 bases are TGTGCCAGCAGCCCCACCAGGGGGAACTATGGCTACACCTTC. Protein product: CASSPTRGNYGYTF. The chain couples TRBV7-9 to TRBJ1-2; 7 bases fit TRBD1. The germline CDR1 and CDR2 sequences are SEHNR and FQNEAQ (reference sequence). This CDR3 spans 14 amino acids. The trim removed 5 bases at V and 2 bases at J, leaving 5 bases unmatched.

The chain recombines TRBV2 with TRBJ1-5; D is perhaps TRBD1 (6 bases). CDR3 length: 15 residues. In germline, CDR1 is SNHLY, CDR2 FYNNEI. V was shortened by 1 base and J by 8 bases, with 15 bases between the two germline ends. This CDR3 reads CASSEGVGGREPQHF. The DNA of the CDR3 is TGTGCCAGCAGTGAAGGGGTCGGGGGGCGGGAGCCCCAGCATTTT.

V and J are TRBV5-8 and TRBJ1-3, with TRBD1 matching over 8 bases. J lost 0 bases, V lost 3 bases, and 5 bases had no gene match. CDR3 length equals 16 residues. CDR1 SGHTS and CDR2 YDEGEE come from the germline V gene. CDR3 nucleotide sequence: TGTGCCAGCAGCTGGACAGGGCGGACCTCTGGAAACACCATATATTTT. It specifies CASSWTGRTSGNTIYF.

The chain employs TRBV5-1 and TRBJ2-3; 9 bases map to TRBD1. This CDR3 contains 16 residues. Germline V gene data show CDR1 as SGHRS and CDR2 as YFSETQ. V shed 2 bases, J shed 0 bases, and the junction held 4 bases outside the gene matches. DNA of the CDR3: TGCGCCAGCAGCTTACAGGGGGCGCAGAGCACAGATACGCAGTATTTT. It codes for CASSLQGAQSTDTQYF. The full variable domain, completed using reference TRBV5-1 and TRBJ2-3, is KAGVTQTPRYLIKTRGQQVTLSCSPISGHRSVSWYQQTPGQGLQFLFEYFSETQRNKGNFPGRFSGRQFSNSRSEMNVSTLELGDSALYLCASSLQGAQSTDTQYFGPGTRLTVL.

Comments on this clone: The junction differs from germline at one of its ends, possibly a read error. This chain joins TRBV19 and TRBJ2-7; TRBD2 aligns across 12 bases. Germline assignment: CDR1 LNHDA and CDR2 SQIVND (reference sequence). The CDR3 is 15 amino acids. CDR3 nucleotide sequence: TGTGCTAGTAGTATACAACTAGCGGGGGGATACGAGCAGTACTTC. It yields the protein CASSIQLAGGYEQYF.